This T cell receptor beta chain was identified during a study of Ad26.COV2.S vaccination and SARS-CoV-2 variants. Study information: In the COV1001 trial, the donor was in the Ad26.COV2.S arm.

There are 14 residues in the CDR3. Germline assignment: CDR1 SGHDT and CDR2 YYEEEE. V trimming: 3 bases; J trimming: 4 bases; junction bases outside the gene matches: 5. Note on this clone: Its cognate antigen is unknown.

Study observations and caveats: Placebo recipients and vaccine recipients were similar in non-spike TCR breadth.

Sequencing was performed with immunoSEQ multiplex PCR; in TCRdb, only in-frame clones are kept and a portion is missing. The repertoire holds some 640,000 clones, about 89% seen once, with about 1.5% in the top ten. Treatment: roughly 18 received Ad26.COV2.S at low or high dose, single or two shots; roughly five received placebo; per-sample allocation not given. Following the first vaccine or placebo injection, samples were taken on day 63. The chain has TRBV5-6 and TRBJ1-2; 8 bases are a match to TRBD1. This TCR came from a person aged 18-60 years who received the Ad26.COV2.S COVID-19 vaccine or a placebo. The input for sequencing was peripheral blood, taken in a trial of Ad26.COV2.S vaccine versus placebo. The CDR3 DNA sequence: TGTGCCAGCAGCTGGACAGGGCTCGGCTATGGCTACACCTTC. Translated: CASSWTGLGYGYTF.